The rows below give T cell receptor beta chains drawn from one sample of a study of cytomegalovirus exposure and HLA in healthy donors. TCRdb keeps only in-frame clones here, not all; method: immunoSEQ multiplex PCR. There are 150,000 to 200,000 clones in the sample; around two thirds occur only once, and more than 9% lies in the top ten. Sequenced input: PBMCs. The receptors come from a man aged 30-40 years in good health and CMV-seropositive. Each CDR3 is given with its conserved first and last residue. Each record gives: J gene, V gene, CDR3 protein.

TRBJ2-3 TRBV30 CAITGTSGIADTQYF
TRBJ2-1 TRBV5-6 CASSSGLAEYNEQFF
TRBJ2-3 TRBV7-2 CASSLLTADTQYF
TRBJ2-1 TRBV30 CAWSFGLLAGSYNEQFF
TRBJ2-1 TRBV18 CASSDRDRGYNEQFF
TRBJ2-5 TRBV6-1 CASSDGGSFGKQYF
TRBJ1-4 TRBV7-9 CASSTQTGGVEKLFF
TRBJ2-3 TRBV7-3 CASSLGQITDTQYF
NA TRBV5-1 CASSPPSGQGYEQYF
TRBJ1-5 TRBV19 CASSGWQDPDLGKHF
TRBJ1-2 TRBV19 CASSNTGGAGYGYTF
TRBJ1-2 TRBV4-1 CASSQPTGTIDGYTF
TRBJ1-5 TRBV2 CASSDEVLGQPF
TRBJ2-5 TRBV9 CASSVEGQGGQETQYF
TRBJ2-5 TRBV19 CASSMTGGAKTQYF
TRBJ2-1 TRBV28 CASSTPLAGGRGNEQFF
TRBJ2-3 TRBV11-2 CASSLGVGRVADTQYF
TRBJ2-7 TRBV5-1 CASSFGQGGSYEQYF
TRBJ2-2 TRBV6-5 CASIRTSGSAGELFF
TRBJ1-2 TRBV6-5 CASTTGAGYTF
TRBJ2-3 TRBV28 CASSRLYRGRTDTQYF
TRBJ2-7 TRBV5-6 CASSHAGLAGEQYF
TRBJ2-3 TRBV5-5 CASSLDPTSGRLVTTDTQYF
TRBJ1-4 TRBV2 CASTPRGANEKLFF
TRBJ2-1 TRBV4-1 CASSQESGGYNEQFF
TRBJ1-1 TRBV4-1 CASSQAGAAEAFF
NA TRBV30 CAWSVDSSYEQYF
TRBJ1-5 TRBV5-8 CASSLDVVTGNQPQHF
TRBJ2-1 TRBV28 CASSLIQVSSSYNEQFF
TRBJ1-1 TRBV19 CASSDQDTEAFF
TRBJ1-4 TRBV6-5 CASSPLGRGGEKLFF
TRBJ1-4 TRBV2 CASTLLEGITNEKLFF
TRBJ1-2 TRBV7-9 CATRTGYGYTF
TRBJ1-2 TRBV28 CASSNTDLVNF
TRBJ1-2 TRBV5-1 CASSLAGQGDYGYTF
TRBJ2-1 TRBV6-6 CASSYLQGNEQFF
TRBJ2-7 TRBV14 CASSEILEGAEQYF
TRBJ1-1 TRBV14 CASSQLQGARTEAFF
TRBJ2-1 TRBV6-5 CASSYPRQGVDEQFF
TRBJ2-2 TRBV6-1 CASIREYTGELFF
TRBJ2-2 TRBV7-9 CASSLEYGELFF
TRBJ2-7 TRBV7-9 CASSLPGGPYEQYF
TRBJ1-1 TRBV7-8 CASSFQGTEAFF
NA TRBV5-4 CASTLSGISYEQYF
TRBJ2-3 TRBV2 CASSGTGSTDTQYF
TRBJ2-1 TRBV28 CASSSDWKQFF
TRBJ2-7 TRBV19 CATQDSLVSYEQYF
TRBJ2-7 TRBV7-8 CASSQEMGGGDEQYF
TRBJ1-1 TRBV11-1 CASSRTGYGTEAFF
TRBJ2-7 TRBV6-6 CASSYSRDRVGEQYF
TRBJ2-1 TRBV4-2 CASSQDGVDRDEQFF